Below are 26 T cell receptor beta chains sequenced from a single sample in a study of T cell responses to AZD1222 COVID-19 vaccine. The table came from immunoSEQ multiplex PCR; TCRdb's copy has only in-frame clones and leaves some out. This sample carries roughly 180,000 clones, approximately 91% of them seen once, and the ten largest clones take under 2.5%. The sequencing here drew on peripheral blood, taken on day 0 of AZD1222 vaccination. The receptors shown here come from an adult in good health.

Of note for this clone: Compared with germline, one end of the junction differs, possibly owing to a read error. CDR3 sequence: CASKTYRVINF. CDR3 DNA: TGTGCCAGCAAAACCTACAGGGTAATAAACTTC. The chain is built from TRBV12-3 or TRBV12-4 and TRBJ2-5; tentative D call: TRBD1 (6 bases). The CDR3 length is 11 residues.

The chain joins TRBV30 to TRBJ1-1; D is possibly TRBD1 (6 bases). The CDR3 has 13 residues. Germline lookup yields CDR1 GTSNPN and CDR2 SVGIG (reference sequence). V was pared by 4 bases and J by 4 bases, with 13 bases between. The CDR3 DNA reads TGTGCCTGGACTCGACAGGACGGCACTGAAGCTTTCTTT. The encoded protein is CAWTRQDGTEAFF.

This chain joins TRBV28 and TRBJ1-2; D ambiguous. The CDR3 runs to 13 residues. Germline V gene lookup returns CDR1 MDHEN and CDR2 SYDVKM. Between the trimmed V and J ends, which lost 6 bases and 7 bases, there was a span of 15 bases. In nucleotides, the CDR3 is TGTGCCAGCAGCCGAGACGTAGGTAGTGGCTACACCTTC. Protein product: CASSRDVGSGYTF.

This rearrangement joins TRBV14 to TRBJ2-4; 9 nucleotides match TRBD1. This CDR3 is 17 amino acids long. The V segment lost 6 bases and the J segment 0 bases; nucleotides outside the gene matches: 9. Germline V lookup: CDR1 SGHDN, CDR2 FVKESK. The CDR3 region is CASRATGGLVAKNIQYF. CDR3 DNA sequence: TGTGCCAGCAGGGCCACAGGGGGCTTGGTAGCCAAAAACATTCAGTACTTC.

The CDR3 sequence is CASSRNPTDPYGYTF. In nucleotides, the CDR3 is TGTGCCAGCAGCCGGAACCCGACGGACCCCTATGGCTACACCTTC. The chain uses TRBV28 and TRBJ1-2; unclear D gene. Trimming took off 6 bases at V and 4 bases at J, with 18 bases between the two ends. Germline V gene sequence: CDR1 MDHEN, CDR2 SYDVKM. There are 15 residues in the CDR3.

The chain combines TRBV3-1 (or the pseudogene TRBV3-2) with TRBJ1-6; D remains unclear. V was cut by 1 base and J by 9 bases, with 7 bases left in between. The CDR3 runs to 13 residues. Germline CDR1 and CDR2: LGHDT and YNNKEL (reference sequence). This CDR3 reads CASSQVDGSPLHF. In nucleotides, the CDR3 is TGTGCCAGCAGCCAAGTAGATGGTTCACCCCTCCACTTT.

The chain uses TRBV10-3 and TRBJ2-7, with D tentatively TRBD2 (5 bases). V was cut by 6 bases and J by 4 bases, with 13 bases left in between. The CDR3 extends over 13 amino acids. CDR1 and CDR2 (germline): ENHRY, SYGVKD. The CDR3 sequence: CAISSTAGYEQYF. In DNA form, the CDR3 reads TGTGCCATCAGCTCGACCGCGGGTTACGAGCAGTACTTC.

V gene TRBV11-2 combines with J gene TRBJ1-1; D is unresolved. V lost 2 bases and J lost 6, with 16 bases in between. The germline CDR1 and CDR2 sequences are SGHAT and FQNNGV. CDR3 length: 15 amino acids. The CDR3 spells CASSLSGTTGAEAFF. The CDR3 DNA reads TGTGCCAGCAGCTTAAGCGGCACGACGGGCGCTGAAGCTTTCTTT.

The chain couples TRBV4-1 to TRBJ1-5, with D possibly being TRBD1 (5 bases). Per the germline V gene, CDR1 is MGHRA and CDR2 is YSYEKL. The CDR3 sequence is 14 residues long. The ends were cut back, 0 bases at V and 4 bases at J, with 7 bases in the middle. For the CDR3, the DNA is TGCGCCAGCAGCCAAGAGGAGGGGAATCAGCCCCAGCATTTT. It encodes CASSQEEGNQPQHF.

The genes are TRBV11-2 and TRBJ1-6; no reliable D call. Germline CDR1 and CDR2: SGHAT and FQNNGV. The CDR3 loop spans 15 amino acids. V was cut by 5 bases and J by 7 bases, with 15 bases left in between. This CDR3 reads CASSPRPGENSPLHF. For the CDR3, the DNA is TGTGCCAGCAGCCCCCGACCGGGAGAGAATTCACCCCTCCACTTT.

This chain connects TRBV5-5 to TRBJ1-6; tentatively, D is TRBD1 (6 bases). The length of the CDR3 is 16 residues. CDR1 SGHKS and CDR2 YYEKEE come from the germline V gene (reference sequence). V lost 0 bases to trimming and J lost 4 bases, with 11 bases between them. DNA of the CDR3: TGTGCCAGCAGCTTGGAGCCGGGGGCATATAATTCACCCCTCCACTTT. It yields the protein CASSLEPGAYNSPLHF.

The chain uses TRBV7-2 and TRBJ2-7, with D uncertain. CDR1 and CDR2 (germline): SGHTA, FQGNSA. The germline V and J ends were trimmed by 2 bases and 1 base, with 12 bases remaining between them. The CDR3 consists of 15 residues. The CDR3 DNA reads TGTGCCAGCAGCTTAAGCTACGGAGTTTCCTACGAGCAGTACTTC. Protein sequence: CASSLSYGVSYEQYF.

The rearrangement uses TRBV6-2 or TRBV6-3 and TRBJ2-2; D remains ambiguous. The CDR3 covers 12 residues. Germline V gene sequence: CDR1 MNHEY, CDR2 SVGEGT. Trimming removed 4 bases from V and 7 bases from J, with 7 bases in between. CDR3 sequence reads: CASSWPGGELFF. The CDR3 DNA sequence: TGTGCCAGCAGTTGGCCGGGCGGGGAGCTGTTTTTT.

The genes are TRBV19 and TRBJ1-1; 8 bases line up with TRBD1. Per the germline V gene, CDR1 is LNHDA and CDR2 is SQIVND (reference sequence). V shed 7 bases, J shed 5 bases, and the junction held 12 bases outside the gene matches. CDR3 size: 15 residues. The CDR3: CASILQGAPETEAFF. DNA of the CDR3: TGTGCCAGTATTTTGCAGGGGGCGCCGGAAACTGAAGCTTTCTTT.

The chain couples TRBV21-1 to TRBJ1-4. TRBV21-1 constitutes a pseudogene. The CDR3 is 14 amino acids. The CDR3 DNA follows: TGTGCCAGCAGCAGGCGGACCTTGCGTGAAAAACTGTTTTTT. Encoded protein: CASSRRTLREKLFF.

This chain joins TRBV2 and TRBJ1-1; 8 nucleotides align to TRBD1. From germline, CDR1 is SNHLY and CDR2 FYNNEI. J gave up 1 base and V 5 bases, and 3 bases lay outside the gene matches. CDR3 length: 14 residues. The CDR3 loop reads CASSWTGTNTEAFF. The CDR3 coding sequence is TGTGCCAGCAGTTGGACAGGGACGAACACTGAAGCTTTCTTT.

This clone has only one observation. The chain employs TRBV9 and TRBJ2-1; no clear D. The CDR3 extends over 14 amino acids. Between the trimmed V and J ends, which lost 0 bases and 10 bases, there was a span of 14 bases. The germline CDR1 and CDR2 sequences are SGDLS and YYNGEE. The CDR3 loop is CASSVGASAAEQFF. The CDR3 DNA sequence: TGTGCCAGCAGCGTAGGGGCCAGTGCAGCCGAGCAGTTCTTC.

The chain is built from TRBV3-1 (or the pseudogene TRBV3-2) and TRBJ1-6, with TRBD1 matching over 9 bases. The junction had 11 bases not matched to a gene; V was cut back by 6 bases and J by 8 bases. The CDR3 is made up of 16 amino acids. Germline V gives CDR1 LGHDT, CDR2 YNNKEL (reference sequence). This CDR3 is CASSPSGTGQDSPLHF. For the CDR3, the DNA is TGTGCCAGCAGTCCTTCCGGGACAGGGCAGGATTCACCCCTCCACTTT.

The chain has TRBV4-2 and TRBJ2-3, with D possibly being TRBD1 or TRBD2 (5 bases each). Germline CDR1 is LGHNA and CDR2 is YNFKEQ. The CDR3 consists of 15 residues. The ends were cut back, 1 base at V and 0 bases at J, with 8 bases in the middle. DNA for the CDR3: TGTGCCAGCAGCCAAGGGGACGGAAGCACAGATACGCAGTATTTT. Translation: CASSQGDGSTDTQYF.

The chain couples TRBV9 to TRBJ2-7, with 8 bases matching TRBD2. CDR3 length: 16 amino acids. Losses at the gene ends were 6 bases for V and 5 bases for J; bases not matched to a gene: 16. The germline V gene has CDR1 SGDLS and CDR2 YYNGEE. CDR3 protein: CASNERAGALPDEQYF. DNA of the CDR3: TGTGCCAGCAACGAACGAGCGGGAGCGCTCCCAGACGAGCAGTACTTC.

This chain joins TRBV19 and TRBJ2-7; possibly TRBD2 for D (5 bases). V was trimmed by 3 bases and J by 2 bases, leaving 11 bases between them. The CDR3 is 14 residues long. Per the germline V gene, CDR1 is LNHDA and CDR2 is SQIVND (reference sequence). The DNA for the CDR3 is TGTGCCAGTAGTATGAGGGCCGGTACCTACGAGCAGTACTTC. Protein product: CASSMRAGTYEQYF.

The J gene is TRBJ1-5, the V gene TRBV6-1, with 7 bases matching TRBD1. The germline V gene has CDR1 MNHNS and CDR2 SASEGT. Trimming took 3 bases from V and 5 from J; bases not matched to a gene: 7. The CDR3 runs to 15 residues. CDR3 bases: TGTGCCAGCAGTGAGGGGGCGCAGGGGGATCAGCCCCAGCATTTT. It translates to CASSEGAQGDQPQHF.

V usage is TRBV7-9 and J usage is TRBJ1-5; 7 bases are a match to TRBD1. The germline CDR1 and CDR2 sequences are SEHNR and FQNEAQ (reference sequence). This CDR3 spans 14 amino acids. The ends lost 1 base at V and 6 bases at J; junction bases unmatched: 3. CDR3 residues: CASSLGGDSQPQHF. CDR3 in DNA: TGTGCCAGCAGCTTAGGTGGGGACAGTCAGCCCCAGCATTTT.

This clone was observed a single time. The CDR3 DNA reads TGTGCCAGCAGCTTAATACGGGAGATCACCGGGGAGCTGTTTTTT. Translating it yields CASSLIREITGELFF. V usage is TRBV7-2 and J usage is TRBJ2-2; perhaps TRBD2 as D (6 bases). The CDR3 spans 15 residues. With 2 bases removed from V and 4 bases from J, the gap between germline ends came to 11 bases. Germline V gives CDR1 SGHTA, CDR2 FQGNSA.

V gene TRBV28 combines with J gene TRBJ1-3; TRBD1 aligns across 8 bases. Germline V CDR1 and CDR2: MDHEN, SYDVKM. The CDR3 has 15 amino acids. V lost 7 bases and J lost 3; bases outside the gene matches: 8. The CDR3: CASITQGASGNTIYF. As DNA, the CDR3 is TGTGCCAGCATCACCCAGGGGGCTAGTGGAAACACCATATATTTT.

V usage is TRBV7-9 and J usage is TRBJ1-1, with 11 bases lining up with TRBD1. The V and J ends lost 5 bases and 10 bases, in that order; junction bases with no gene match: 6. Germline loops: CDR1 SEHNR, CDR2 FQNEAQ (reference sequence). This CDR3 is built from 13 residues. The chain's CDR3 is CASSPGQGVRAFF. In DNA form, the CDR3 reads TGTGCCAGCAGCCCGGGACAGGGGGTTCGAGCTTTCTTT.